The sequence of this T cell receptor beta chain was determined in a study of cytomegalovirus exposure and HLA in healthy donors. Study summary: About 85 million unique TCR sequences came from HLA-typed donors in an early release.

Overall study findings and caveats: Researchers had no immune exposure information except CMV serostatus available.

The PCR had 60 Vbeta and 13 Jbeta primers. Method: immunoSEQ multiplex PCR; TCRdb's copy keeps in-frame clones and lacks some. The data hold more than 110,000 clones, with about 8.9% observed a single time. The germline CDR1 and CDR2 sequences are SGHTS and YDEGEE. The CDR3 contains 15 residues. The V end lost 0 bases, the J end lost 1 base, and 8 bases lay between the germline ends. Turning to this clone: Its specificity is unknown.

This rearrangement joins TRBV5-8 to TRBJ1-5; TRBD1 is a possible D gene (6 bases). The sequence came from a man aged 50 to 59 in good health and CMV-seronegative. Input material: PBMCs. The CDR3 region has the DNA TGTGCCAGCAGCTTGGTGGGGGCAAGCAATCAGCCCCAGCATTTT. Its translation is CASSLVGASNQPQHF.